This TCR beta chain was identified during a study of shared clonotypes between healthy human individuals. The repertoire was sequenced with immunoSEQ multiplex PCR; TCRdb's copy has only in-frame clones and lacks some. This table holds about 580,000 clones, more than 95% found once. The trim removed 5 bases at V and 3 bases at J, leaving 13 bases unmatched. This CDR3 is 19 amino acids long. Germline CDR1 and CDR2: SGHAT and FQNNGV. Naive CD8 cells lacked CD45RO and underwent positive selection for CCR7, leaving out terminally differentiated effector memory CD45RA+ cells. Source material: naive CD8+ T cells sorted from blood. The V call is TRBV11-2, the J call TRBJ2-4; 13 nucleotides agree with TRBD2. This TCR came from a man aged 25 to 45 in good health. The CDR3 spells CASSPDGLAGVGVKNIQYF. In nucleotides, the CDR3 is TGTGCCAGCAGCCCAGACGGACTAGCGGGAGTTGGTGTCAAAAACATTCAGTACTTC. Based on the CDR3 plus reference TRBV11-2 and TRBJ2-4, the full variable domain is EAGVAQSPRYKIIEKRQSVAFWCNPISGHATLYWYQQILGQGPKLLIQFQNNGVVDDSQLPKDRFSAERLKGVDSTLKIQPAKLEDSAVYLCASSPDGLAGVGVKNIQYFGAGTRLSVL.